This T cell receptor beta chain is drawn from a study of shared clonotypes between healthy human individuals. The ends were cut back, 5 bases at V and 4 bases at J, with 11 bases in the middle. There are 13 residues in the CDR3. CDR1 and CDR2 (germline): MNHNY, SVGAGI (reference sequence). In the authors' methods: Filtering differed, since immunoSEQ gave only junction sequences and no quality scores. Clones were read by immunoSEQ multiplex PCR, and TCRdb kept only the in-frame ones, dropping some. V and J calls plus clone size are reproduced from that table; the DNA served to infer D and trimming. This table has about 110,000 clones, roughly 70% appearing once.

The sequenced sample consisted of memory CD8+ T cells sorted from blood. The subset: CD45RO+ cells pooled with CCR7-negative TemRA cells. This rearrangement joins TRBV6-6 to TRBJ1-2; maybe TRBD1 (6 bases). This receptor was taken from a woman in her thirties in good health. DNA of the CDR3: TGTGCCAGCAGTCCTCGGACAGTCTATGGCTACACCTTC. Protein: CASSPRTVYGYTF.